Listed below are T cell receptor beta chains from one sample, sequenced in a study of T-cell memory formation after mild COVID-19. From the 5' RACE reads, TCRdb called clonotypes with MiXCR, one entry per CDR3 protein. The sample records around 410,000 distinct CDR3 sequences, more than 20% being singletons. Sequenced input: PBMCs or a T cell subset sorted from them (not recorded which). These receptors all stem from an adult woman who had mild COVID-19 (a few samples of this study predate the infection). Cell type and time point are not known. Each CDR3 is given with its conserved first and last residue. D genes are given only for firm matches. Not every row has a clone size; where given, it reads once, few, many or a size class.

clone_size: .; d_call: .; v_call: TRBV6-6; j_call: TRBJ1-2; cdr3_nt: TGTGCCAGCAGGACCCCAGGGTCAAAATATGGCTACACCTTC; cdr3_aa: CASRTPGSKYGYTF
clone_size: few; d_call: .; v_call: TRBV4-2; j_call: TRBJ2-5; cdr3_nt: TGTGCCAGCAGCCCAAGGGGCGTGAACCAAGCTCGAGAGACCCAGTACTTC; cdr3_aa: CASSPRGVNQARETQYF
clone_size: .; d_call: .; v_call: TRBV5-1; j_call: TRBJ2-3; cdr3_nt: TGCGCCAGCTGCCCGACCAGCAATCCTAGCACAGATACGCAGTATTTT; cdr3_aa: CASCPTSNPSTDTQYF
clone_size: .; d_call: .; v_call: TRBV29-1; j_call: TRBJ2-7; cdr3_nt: TGCAGCGCCAGCCTCAGGGGGGCCGACGAGCAGTACTTC; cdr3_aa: CSASLRGADEQYF
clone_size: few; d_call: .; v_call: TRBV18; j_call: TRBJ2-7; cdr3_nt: TGTGCCAGCTCACCGGGACCCCACTCCTACGAGCAGTACTTC; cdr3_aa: CASSPGPHSYEQYF
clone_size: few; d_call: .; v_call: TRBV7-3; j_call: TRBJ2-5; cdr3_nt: TGTGCCAGCAGGGGATCTTCACAAGAGACCCAGTACTTC; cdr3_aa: CASRGSSQETQYF
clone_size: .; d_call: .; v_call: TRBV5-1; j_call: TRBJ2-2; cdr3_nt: TGCGCCAGCAGCTTGTGGGCAGGACCTAACACCGGGGAGCTGTTTTTT; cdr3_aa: CASSLWAGPNTGELFF
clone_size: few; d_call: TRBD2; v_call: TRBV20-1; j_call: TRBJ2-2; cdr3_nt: TGCAGTGCCGGCAAAGGACTAGCGGATAACACCGGGGAGCTGTTTTTT; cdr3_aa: CSAGKGLADNTGELFF
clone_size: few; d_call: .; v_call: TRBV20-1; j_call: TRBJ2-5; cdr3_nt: TGCAGTGCTAGTCCACAGTCGGTTAGACGATGGGAGACCCAGTACTTC; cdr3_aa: CSASPQSVRRWETQYF
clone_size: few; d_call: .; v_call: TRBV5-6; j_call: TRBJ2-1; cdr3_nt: TGTGCCAGCAGCTTGGGGGCCCGATCCCCTGGCCATGAGCAGTTCTTC; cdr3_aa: CASSLGARSPGHEQFF
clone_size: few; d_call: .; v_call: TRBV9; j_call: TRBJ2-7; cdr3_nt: TGTGCCAGCAGCGCCCCCGATGTACTTAACGAGCAGTACTTC; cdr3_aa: CASSAPDVLNEQYF
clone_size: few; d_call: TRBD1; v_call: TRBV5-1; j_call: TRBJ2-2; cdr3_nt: TGCGCCAGCAGCCAGGGACAGGGACACACCGGGGAGCTGTTTTTT; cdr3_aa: CASSQGQGHTGELFF
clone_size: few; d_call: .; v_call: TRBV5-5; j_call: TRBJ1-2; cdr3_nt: TGTGCCAGCAGCTTGGAAGCCCTTAGCTATGGCTACACCTTC; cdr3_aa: CASSLEALSYGYTF
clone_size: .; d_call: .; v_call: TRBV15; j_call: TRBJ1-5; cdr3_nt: TGTGCCACCAGCAGGGACCCTCGTTCAGGGACTCGTCAGCCCCAGCATTTT; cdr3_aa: CATSRDPRSGTRQPQHF
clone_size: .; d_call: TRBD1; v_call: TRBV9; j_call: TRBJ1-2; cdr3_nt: TGTGCCAGCAGCGTCGATCCGGGACAGGGGGCCAACTATGGCTACACCTTC; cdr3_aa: CASSVDPGQGANYGYTF
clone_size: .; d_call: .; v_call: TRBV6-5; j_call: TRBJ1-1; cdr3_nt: TGTGCCAGCAGTTACCCCGACAGGAACACTGAAGCTTTCTTT; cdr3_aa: CASSYPDRNTEAFF
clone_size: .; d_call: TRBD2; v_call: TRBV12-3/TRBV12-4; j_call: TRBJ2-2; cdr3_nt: TGTGCCAGCAGTTTTCGACTAGCGGGGGATACCGGGGAGCTGTTTTTT; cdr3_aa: CASSFRLAGDTGELFF
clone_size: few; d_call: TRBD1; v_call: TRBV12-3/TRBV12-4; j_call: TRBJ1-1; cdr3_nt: TGTGCCAGCAGTCCCCGGACAGGGAAAATGAACACTGAAGCTTTCTTT; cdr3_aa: CASSPRTGKMNTEAFF
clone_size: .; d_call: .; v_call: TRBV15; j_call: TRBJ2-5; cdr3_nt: TGTGCCACCAGCAGAGCTGAGGGACTTCGGGGGTTGGAGACCCAGTACTTC; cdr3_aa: CATSRAEGLRGLETQYF
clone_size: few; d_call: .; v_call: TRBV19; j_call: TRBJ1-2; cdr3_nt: TGTGCCAGTAGTATTGGCCCGGGTAGTTACTATGGCTACACCTTC; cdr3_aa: CASSIGPGSYYGYTF
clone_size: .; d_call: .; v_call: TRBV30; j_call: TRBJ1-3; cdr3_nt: TGTGCCTGGAAGAGAACAGGGATTACTGGAAACACCATATATTTT; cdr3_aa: CAWKRTGITGNTIYF
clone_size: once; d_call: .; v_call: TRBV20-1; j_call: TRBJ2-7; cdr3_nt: TGCAGTGCTAGGGAGACAGCGAGCCCCTACGAGCAGTACTTC; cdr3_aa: CSARETASPYEQYF
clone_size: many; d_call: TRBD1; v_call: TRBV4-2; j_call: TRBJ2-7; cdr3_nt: TGTGCCAGCAGCGGACAGGGTACTTACGAGCAGTACTTC; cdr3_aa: CASSGQGTYEQYF
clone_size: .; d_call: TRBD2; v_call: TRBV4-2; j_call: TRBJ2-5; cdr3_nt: TGTGCCAGCAGCCGATCAACTCCCGCTAGCGGGAGGTACGAGACCCAGTACTTC; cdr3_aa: CASSRSTPASGRYETQYF
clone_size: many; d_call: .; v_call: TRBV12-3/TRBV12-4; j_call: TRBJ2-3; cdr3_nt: TGTGCCAGCACCCCGGGGCGCTGGGATACGCAGTATTTT; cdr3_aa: CASTPGRWDTQYF
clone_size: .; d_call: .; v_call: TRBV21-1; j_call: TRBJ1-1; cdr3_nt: TGTGCCAGCAGCATCCGGGACAGGAACACTGAAGCTTTCTTT; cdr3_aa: CASSIRDRNTEAFF
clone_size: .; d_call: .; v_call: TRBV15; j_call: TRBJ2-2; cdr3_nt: TGTGCCACCAGCGGGGGACTCAACACCGGGGAGCTGTTTTTT; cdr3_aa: CATSGGLNTGELFF
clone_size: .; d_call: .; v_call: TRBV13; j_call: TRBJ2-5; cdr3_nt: TGTGCCAGCAGCCCCGAGAGAGGGAGGAAGACCCAGTACTTC; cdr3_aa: CASSPERGRKTQYF
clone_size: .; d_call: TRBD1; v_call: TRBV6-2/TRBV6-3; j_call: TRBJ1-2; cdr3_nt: TGTGCCAGCAGTCGCCGGGACGGAACAGGGGGAGAGGGCTACACCTTC; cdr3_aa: CASSRRDGTGGEGYTF
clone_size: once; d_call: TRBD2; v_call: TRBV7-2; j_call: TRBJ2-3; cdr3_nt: TGTGCCAGCAGCTATCCCGGACTAGCGACCACAGATACGCAGTATTTT; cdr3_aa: CASSYPGLATTDTQYF
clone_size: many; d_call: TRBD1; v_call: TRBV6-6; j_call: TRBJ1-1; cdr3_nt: TGTGCCAGCAGTTACCTGGGACAGTCGAACACTGAAGCTTTCTTT; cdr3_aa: CASSYLGQSNTEAFF
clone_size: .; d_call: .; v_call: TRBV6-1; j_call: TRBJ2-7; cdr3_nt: TGTGCCAGCAGGGGGGGGCAGGGGTCCTACGAGCAGTACTTC; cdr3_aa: CASRGGQGSYEQYF
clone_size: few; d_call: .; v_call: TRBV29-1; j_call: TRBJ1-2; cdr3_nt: TGCAGCGTCTCTTTAATTGGGACCTCATATGGCTACACCTTC; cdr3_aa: CSVSLIGTSYGYTF
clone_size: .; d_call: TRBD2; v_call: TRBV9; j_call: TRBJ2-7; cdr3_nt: TGTGCCAGCAGCGCCGACGGGACTAGCGGGGGCGAGCAGTACTTC; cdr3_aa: CASSADGTSGGEQYF
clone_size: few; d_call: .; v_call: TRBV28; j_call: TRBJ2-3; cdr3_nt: TGTGCCAGCAGCTCGACCTCGCTTAAACCGTATTTT; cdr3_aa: CASSSTSLKPYF
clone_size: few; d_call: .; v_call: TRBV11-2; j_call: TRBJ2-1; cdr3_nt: TGTGCCAGCAGCTTCGGCAGGGGCGCCTACAATGAGCAGTTCTTC; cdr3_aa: CASSFGRGAYNEQFF
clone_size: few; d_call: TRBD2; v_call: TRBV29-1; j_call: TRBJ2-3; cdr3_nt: TGCAGCGCGTTCCTAGCGGGAGGGCCAGATACGCAGTATTTT; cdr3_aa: CSAFLAGGPDTQYF
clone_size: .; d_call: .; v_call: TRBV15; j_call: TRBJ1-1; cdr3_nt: TGTGCCACCAGCAGACCCGGGCCCACCTCCGCTGAAGCTTTCTTT; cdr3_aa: CATSRPGPTSAEAFF